This T cell receptor beta chain is drawn from a study of blood T cell repertoires in COVID-19. Clones were sequenced by immunoSEQ multiplex PCR, and TCRdb holds only the in-frame ones, with some missing. The sample has approximately 35,000 clones, 80% seen once. The germline V and J ends were trimmed by 6 bases and 0 bases, with 18 bases remaining between them. The germline CDR1 and CDR2 sequences are GTSNPN and SVGIG (reference sequence). The CDR3 has 16 residues. V is TRBV30 and J is TRBJ2-1; D is perhaps TRBD1 (5 bases). Sequenced input: peripheral blood. This receptor was obtained from an elderly man with acute or convalescent COVID-19. In DNA form, the CDR3 reads TGTGCCTGCCCCAGGGTAGGGGCCAGCTCCTACAATGAGCAGTTCTTC. It yields the protein CACPRVGASSYNEQFF.